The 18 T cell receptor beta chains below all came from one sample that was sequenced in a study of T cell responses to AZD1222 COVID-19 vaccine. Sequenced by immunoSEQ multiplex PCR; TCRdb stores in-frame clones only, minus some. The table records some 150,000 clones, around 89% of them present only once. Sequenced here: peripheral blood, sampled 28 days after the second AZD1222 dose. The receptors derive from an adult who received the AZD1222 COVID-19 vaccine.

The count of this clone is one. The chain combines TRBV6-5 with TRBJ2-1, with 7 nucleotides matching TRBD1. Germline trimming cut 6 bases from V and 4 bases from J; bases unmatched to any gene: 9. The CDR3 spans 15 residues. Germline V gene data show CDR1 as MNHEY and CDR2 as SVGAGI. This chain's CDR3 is CASSKGAGGYNEQFF. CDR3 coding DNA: TGTGCCAGCAGCAAGGGGGCAGGAGGATACAATGAGCAGTTCTTC.

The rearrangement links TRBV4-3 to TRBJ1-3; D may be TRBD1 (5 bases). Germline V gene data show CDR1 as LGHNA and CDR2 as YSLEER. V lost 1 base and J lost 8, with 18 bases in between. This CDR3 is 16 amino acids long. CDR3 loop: CASSQGGSGTKDTIYF. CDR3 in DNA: TGCGCCAGCAGCCAAGGGGGGTCGGGGACTAAGGACACCATATATTTT.

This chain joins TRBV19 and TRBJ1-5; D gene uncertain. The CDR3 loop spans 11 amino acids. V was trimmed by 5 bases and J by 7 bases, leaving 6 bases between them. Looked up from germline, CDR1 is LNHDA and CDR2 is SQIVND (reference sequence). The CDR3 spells CASSSGQPQHF. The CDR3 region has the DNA TGTGCCAGTAGTTCCGGACAGCCCCAGCATTTT.

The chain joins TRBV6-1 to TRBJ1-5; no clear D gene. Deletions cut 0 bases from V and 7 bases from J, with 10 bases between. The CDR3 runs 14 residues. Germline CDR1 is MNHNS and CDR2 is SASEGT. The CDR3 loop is CASSEASQAQPQHF. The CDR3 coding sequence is TGTGCCAGCAGTGAAGCGTCCCAGGCGCAGCCCCAGCATTTT.

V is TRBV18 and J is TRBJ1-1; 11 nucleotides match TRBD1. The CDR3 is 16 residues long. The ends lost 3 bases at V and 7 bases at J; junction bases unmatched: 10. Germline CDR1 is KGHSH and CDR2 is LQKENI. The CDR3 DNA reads TGTGCCAGCTCACCGGCGTTGGGACAGGGGGGCCTTGAAGCTTTCTTT. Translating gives CASSPALGQGGLEAFF.

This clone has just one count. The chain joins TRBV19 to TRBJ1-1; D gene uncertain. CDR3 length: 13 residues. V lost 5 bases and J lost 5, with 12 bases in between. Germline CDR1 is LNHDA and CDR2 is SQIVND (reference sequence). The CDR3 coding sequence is TGTGCCAGTAGTTTCGGCAGGATGACTGAAGCTTTCTTT. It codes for CASSFGRMTEAFF. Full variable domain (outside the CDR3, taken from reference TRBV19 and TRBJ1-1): DGGITQSPKYLFRKEGQNVTLSCEQNLNHDAMYWYRQDPGQGLRLIYYSQIVNDFQKGDIAEGYSVSREKKESFPLTVTSAQKNPTAFYLCASSFGRMTEAFFGQGTRLTVV.

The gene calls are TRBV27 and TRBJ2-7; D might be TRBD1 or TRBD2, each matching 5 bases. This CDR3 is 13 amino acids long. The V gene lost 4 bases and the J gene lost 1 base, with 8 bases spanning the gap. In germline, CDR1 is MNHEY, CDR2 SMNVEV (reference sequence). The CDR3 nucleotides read TGTGCCAGCAGTTACGGGGCATCCTACGAGCAGTACTTC. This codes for CASSYGASYEQYF.

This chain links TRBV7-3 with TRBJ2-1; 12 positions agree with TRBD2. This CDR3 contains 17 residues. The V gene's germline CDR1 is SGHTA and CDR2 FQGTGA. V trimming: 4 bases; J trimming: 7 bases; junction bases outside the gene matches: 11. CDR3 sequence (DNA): TGTGCCAGCAGCTCCAAATCCGGACTAGCGGGGTGGAATGAGCAGTTCTTC. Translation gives CASSSKSGLAGWNEQFF.

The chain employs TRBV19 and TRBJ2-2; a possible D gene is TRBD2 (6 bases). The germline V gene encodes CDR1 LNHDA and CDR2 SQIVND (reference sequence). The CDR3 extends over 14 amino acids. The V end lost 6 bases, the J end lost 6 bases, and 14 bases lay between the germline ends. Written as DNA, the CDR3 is TGTGCCAGTAGAGGAGGGGCGGCGGCCGGGGAGCTGTTTTTT. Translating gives CASRGGAAAGELFF.

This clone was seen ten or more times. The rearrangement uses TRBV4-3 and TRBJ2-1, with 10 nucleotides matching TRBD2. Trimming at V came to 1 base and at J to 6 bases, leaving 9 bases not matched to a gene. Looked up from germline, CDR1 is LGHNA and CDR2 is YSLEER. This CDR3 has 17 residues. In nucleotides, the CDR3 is TGCGCCAGCAGCCAAGCAGGAGCGGGGGGGCTCGGCAATGAGCAGTTCTTC. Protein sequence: CASSQAGAGGLGNEQFF.

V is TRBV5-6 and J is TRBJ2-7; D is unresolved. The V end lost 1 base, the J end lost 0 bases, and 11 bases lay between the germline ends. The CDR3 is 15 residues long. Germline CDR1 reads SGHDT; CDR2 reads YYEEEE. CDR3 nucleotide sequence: TGTGCCAGCAGCTTGTTCGGGCTGAGCTCCTACGAGCAGTACTTC. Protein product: CASSLFGLSSYEQYF.

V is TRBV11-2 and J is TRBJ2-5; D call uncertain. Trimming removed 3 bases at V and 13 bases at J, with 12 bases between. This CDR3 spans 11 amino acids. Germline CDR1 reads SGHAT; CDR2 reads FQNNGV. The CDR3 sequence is CASSFGSPPYF. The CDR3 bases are TGTGCCAGCAGCTTTGGCAGCCCGCCGTACTTC.

DNA for the CDR3: TGTGCCAGCAGCGCCCCCACGGGACAGCTTCCATCCTATGGCTACACCTTC. Encoded protein: CASSAPTGQLPSYGYTF. The chain combines TRBV7-9 with TRBJ1-2, with 7 bases aligning to TRBD1. V lost 5 bases, J lost 4 bases, and 16 bases stayed unmatched. Germline lookup yields CDR1 SEHNR and CDR2 FQNEAQ (reference sequence). This CDR3 region has 17 residues.

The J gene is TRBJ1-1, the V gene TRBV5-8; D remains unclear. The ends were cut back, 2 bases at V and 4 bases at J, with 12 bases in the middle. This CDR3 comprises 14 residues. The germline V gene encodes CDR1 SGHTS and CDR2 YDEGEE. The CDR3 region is CASSFRGFSTEAFF. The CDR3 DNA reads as TGTGCCAGCAGCTTCCGGGGTTTTAGCACTGAAGCTTTCTTT. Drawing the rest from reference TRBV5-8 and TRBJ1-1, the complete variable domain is EAGVTQSPTHLIKTRGQQATLRCSPISGHTSVYWYQQALGLGLQFLLWYDEGEERNRGNFPPRFSGRQFPNYSSELNVNALELEDSALYLCASSFRGFSTEAFFGQGTRLTVV.

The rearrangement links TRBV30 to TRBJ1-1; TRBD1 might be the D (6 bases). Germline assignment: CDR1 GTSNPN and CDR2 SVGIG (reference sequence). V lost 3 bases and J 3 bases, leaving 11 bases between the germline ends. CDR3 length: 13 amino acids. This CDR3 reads CAWSGQLYTEAFF. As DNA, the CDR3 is TGTGCCTGGAGCGGACAGCTTTACACTGAAGCTTTCTTT.

In DNA form, the CDR3 reads TGTGCCAGCAGCCCTCGGACGGGCGAGGCTTTCTTT. This codes for CASSPRTGEAFF. The chain is built from TRBV7-2 and TRBJ1-1, with D uncertain. The germline V gene encodes CDR1 SGHTA and CDR2 FQGNSA. The CDR3 has 12 residues. V gave up 5 bases and J gave up 11 bases, with 15 bases separating them.

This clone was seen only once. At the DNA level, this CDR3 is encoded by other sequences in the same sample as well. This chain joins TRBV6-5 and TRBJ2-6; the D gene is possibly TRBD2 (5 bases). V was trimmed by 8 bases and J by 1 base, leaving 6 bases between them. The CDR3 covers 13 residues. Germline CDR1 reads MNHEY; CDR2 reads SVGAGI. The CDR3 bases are TGTGCCAGCCGGGGATCTGGGGCCAACGTCCTGACTTTC. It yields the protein CASRGSGANVLTF.

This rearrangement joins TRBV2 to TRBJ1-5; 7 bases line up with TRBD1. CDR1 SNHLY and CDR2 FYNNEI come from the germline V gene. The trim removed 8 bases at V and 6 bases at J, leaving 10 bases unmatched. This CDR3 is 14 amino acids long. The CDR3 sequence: CASHRGGAGQPQHF. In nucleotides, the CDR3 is TGTGCCAGCCACAGAGGGGGCGCAGGTCAGCCCCAGCATTTT.